This entry concerns a single T cell receptor beta chain. This clone came up a few times. The clone's antigen remains unknown. Base qualities were left out, and no much larger clone turns up one base away. This sample was taken from a study of beta chain features in type 1 diabetes listed by TCRdb under 2018. About the study as a whole: Patients and healthy donors did not differ in mean age, gender distribution, total cell number or subset yield. In the study, TCRB repertoires of sorted circulating CD4+ T cell subsets from recently diagnosed type 1 diabetes patients were compared with those of matched healthy donors. Regulatory and stem cell-like memory subsets were obtained from only 8 patients and about 8 healthy donors, while naive and central memory subsets were obtained from all 30 or so donors. A total of about 100,000,000 sorted cells were examined across all samples, and RNA yield correlated strongly with the number of cells per subset.

Trimming takes 5 bases from V and 0 bases from J, and the germline ends sit 12 bases apart. CDR1 and CDR2 were assigned from the germline V gene as SGDLS and YYNGEE. The CDR3 covers 15 residues, taking in both the cysteine and the phenylalanine. Only the CDR3 portion is preserved as DNA: 45 bases, with reading frame beginning at the first base. The High Capacity cDNA Reverse Transcription Kit was used to reverse transcribe all of the isolated RNA, meaning that expressed TCRB transcripts were what got sequenced. Naive, central memory and regulatory T cell samples underwent deep immunoSEQ sequencing, averaging around 3.6 million total reads per sample. Sorted cells were lysed in RLT buffer, and RNA was extracted using DNase-treated RNeasy Micro or Mini kits according to cell number. To prevent cross-contamination, each cell subset was processed individually, whereas patient and healthy donor samples were processed jointly. The immunoSEQ multiplex PCR was used to amplify TCRB sequences from cDNA, generating 87-bp fragments that spanned the CDR3 region. Amplicons were sequenced on the Illumina HiSeq platform. Concerning the study's data processing: Synthetic template baselines were used to correct PCR bias computationally, reads within Hamming distance 2 were collapsed, and singletons that could not be merged were discarded. Reads were aligned against IMGT so that V, D and J genes, CDR3 length and insertions or deletions at six rearrangement sites could be assigned. Within each subset, clonotype counts were normalized to the number of sorted cells before true diversity and Gini coefficients were calculated with the tcR R package. The overlap coefficient, calculated on TCRB nucleotide sequences, was used to quantify repertoire sharing. As stored in TCRdb, this immuneACCESS dataset retains in-frame rearrangements with V and J assigned. A fraction of the clones does not appear; measured against another copy, unresolved V genes explain less than half of the discrepancy, and the remainder lacks a known reason. That table furnishes V, J and clone size, whereas the DNA furnished D and trimming. The sample records about 320,000 clones, 11% to 15% of which are singletons. The ten largest clones add up to about 6.6% of the sample.

A single peripheral blood draw of approximately 120 mL on average was collected from each donor into heparinised tubes. A BD FACSAria II and a panel including CD45RO, CCR7, CD25, CD127, CD95 and CD27 were used to sort naive, central memory, regulatory and stem cell-like memory CD4+ T cells. Purity was above 95% for every sorted population. Right away, PBMCs were isolated by Lymphoprep density gradient centrifugation and were stained directly, with no culture step. So that batch effects would be minimized, each experiment stained and sorted samples in pairs, pairing one healthy donor with one patient. Study-wide conclusions, independent of this receptor: PCR might favor shorter templates, but patient and control samples were amplified and corrected together, so any skew would affect both groups equally. Only small numbers of individuals were included in the HLA sub-analyses, which left unresolved whether HLA type had any influence on TCRB rearrangement. At VDJ recombination sites, patients with type 1 diabetes made fewer insertions and deleted more nucleotides, a pattern implying thymic rearrangement abnormalities. Naive, central memory and regulatory TCRB repertoires appeared to be more alike among patients than among healthy donors. In all four CD4+ subsets, TCRB CDR3 length was moderately but significantly shorter in type 1 diabetes patients. Because cDNA rather than genomic DNA was sequenced, highly expressing activated cells could have been over-represented, although no difference in activation and CD3 levels was found between groups.

The receptor's source is a man in his thirties or forties in good health. Sequencing was carried out using central memory CD4+ T cells from blood. The sequence links TRBV9 to TRBJ1-3, with a weak D call of TRBD1 (5 bases match). The CDR3 has the sequence CASRGAPSSGNTIYF. The nucleotide sequence is given as TGTGCCAGCAGAGGGGCTCCGAGCTCTGGAAACACCATATATTTT. Extended through the reference TRBV9 and TRBJ1-3 proteins, this CDR3 yields the full variable domain: DSGVTQTPKHLITATGQRVTLRCSPRSGDLSVYWYQQSLDQGLQFLIQYYNGEERAKGNILERFSAQQFPDLHSELNLSSLELGDSALYFCASRGAPSSGNTIYFGEGSWLTVV.